Listed here are 23 T cell receptor beta chains from one sample, sequenced in a study of molecular identifiers for immune sequencing clone quantification. Via MiXCR, TCRdb re-called the PCR reads, giving one row per CDR3 protein. The table records approximately 100,000 distinct CDR3 sequences, roughly a third of them present only once. The sample consisted of naive CD8+ T cells from blood, with Jurkat cell RNA spiked in. Subset specified: FACS-sorted CD8+CD4-CCR7+CD45RA+ naive T cells. The receptors originated from a human donor in good health. Some libraries in this study had Jurkat cell RNA spiked in.

With regard to this clonotype: A much larger clone sits a single nucleotide away, making a read error possible. The chain combines TRBV7-9 with TRBJ2-3; D is perhaps TRBD2 (5 bases). The germline CDR1 and CDR2 sequences are SEHNR and FQNEAQ (reference sequence). This CDR3 comprises 13 residues. The CDR3 nucleotides are TGTGCCAGCAGCCTAGCCCCTCCTAGGTCGCAGAATTTT. Translated, it gives CASSLAPPRSQNF.

In its sample, this clonotype was seen many times. This sequence joins TRBV29-1 and TRBJ1-6; D may be TRBD1 (5 bases). The CDR3 covers 14 residues. Germline-derived CDR1 and CDR2 are SQVTM and ANQGSEA. CDR3 bases: TGCAGGCCCTCGAACCCAGGGTTCATTTCACCCCTCCACTTT. It encodes CRPSNPGFISPLHF.

This clonotype has only a few counts. The chain carries TRBV4-3 and TRBJ2-7, with 7 bases lining up with TRBD1. The CDR3 covers 16 residues. Germline values: CDR1 LGHNA, CDR2 YSLEER. V dropped 0 bases and J dropped 5; count of bases not matched to a gene: 10. The CDR3 nucleotides read TGCGCCAGCAGCCAAGACTCGACAGGGCGAGCCGACGAGCAGTACTTC. This sequence encodes CASSQDSTGRADEQYF.

The chain couples TRBV6-1 to TRBJ1-1; D unresolved. Germline loops: CDR1 MNHNS, CDR2 SASEGT. This CDR3 is built from 14 residues. The V end lost 0 bases, the J end lost 4 bases, and 9 bases lay between the germline ends. CDR3 loop: CASSEAGFRTEAFF. The CDR3 DNA reads TGTGCCAGCAGTGAAGCTGGGTTTCGCACTGAAGCTTTCTTT.

This clonotype has only a few counts. The chain has TRBV28 and TRBJ1-2; D gene ambiguous. Trimming pared 7 bases from V and 1 base from J, leaving 16 bases between. This CDR3 region has 15 residues. Germline V lookup: CDR1 MDHEN, CDR2 SYDVKM. The chain's CDR3 is CASMGTAPINYGYTF. The CDR3 region has the DNA TGTGCCAGCATGGGCACAGCACCGATTAACTATGGCTACACCTTC.

With regard to this clonotype: Its ends do not fully match the called genes, so a read error is possible. This rearrangement joins TRBV5-1 to TRBJ2-7; 7 nucleotides agree with TRBD2. The CDR3 consists of 13 residues. Germline assignment: CDR1 SGHRS and CDR2 YFSETQ. The CDR3: CASSLGGRSERYF. In nucleotides, the CDR3 is TGCGCCAGCAGCTTAGGCGGGAGATCCGAGCGGTACTTC.

This clonotype turned up a few times. The chain joins TRBV6-2 or TRBV6-3 to TRBJ2-2; 9 bases match TRBD2. The CDR3 covers 16 residues. Germline trimming cut 6 bases from V and 4 bases from J; bases unmatched to any gene: 9. CDR1 and CDR2 from the germline V gene are MNHEY and SVGEGT. The CDR3 DNA sequence: TGTGCCAGCAGCCCCCCGGCGGGAGGGGGCACCGGGGAGCTGTTTTTT. Its protein product is CASSPPAGGGTGELFF.

This chain joins TRBV29-1 and TRBJ1-4, with D uncertain. The germline V gene has CDR1 SQVTM and CDR2 ANQGSEA. V was cut by 4 bases and J by 5 bases, with 14 bases left in between. This CDR3 spans 14 amino acids. CDR3 in amino acids: CSVVPITSNEKLFF. The CDR3 nucleotides are TGCAGCGTTGTCCCCATAACCTCCAATGAAAAACTGTTTTTT.

With respect to this clonotype: It may be a read error: a sequence one base away is much more abundant. The V gene is TRBV29-1, the J gene TRBJ2-2, with 9 bases aligning to TRBD2. The V gene end was trimmed by 7 bases and the J gene end by 0 bases; junction bases not matched to a gene: 9. The CDR3 covers 16 residues. Germline V gene lookup returns CDR1 SQVTM and CDR2 ANQGSEA. CDR3 bases: TGCAGCGCGGCCGCGACTAGCGGAGCGAACACCGGGGAGCTGTTTTTT. This gives the protein CSAAATSGANTGELFF.

CDR3 coding DNA: TGTGCCAGCAGTTTAGCCCTGGGGGCGGGAGTGTACACCGGGGAGCTGTTTTTT. Its translation is CASSLALGAGVYTGELFF. The chain is built from TRBV28 and TRBJ2-2; D is possibly TRBD2 (7 bases). Per the germline V gene, CDR1 is MDHEN and CDR2 is SYDVKM. With 2 bases removed from V and 3 bases from J, the gap between germline ends came to 19 bases. The CDR3 loop spans 18 amino acids.

The chain couples TRBV4-3 to TRBJ1-2, with D possibly matching TRBD1 (5 bases). V was shortened by 0 bases and J by 8 bases, with 16 bases between the two germline ends. CDR1 and CDR2 (germline): LGHNA, YSLEER. This CDR3 spans 15 amino acids. The CDR3 nucleotides read TGCGCCAGCAGCCAAGACAAGGGGCAGAGTTGGGGCTACACCTTC. Residues: CASSQDKGQSWGYTF.

On this clonotype itself: The conserved closing phenylalanine or tryptophan is absent in this CDR3, likely reflecting a read error. The chain couples TRBV7-2 to TRBJ2-3, with 8 positions matching TRBD1. V shed 7 bases, J shed 4 bases, and the junction held 19 bases outside the gene matches. The CDR3 runs to 18 residues. Germline V gives CDR1 SGHTA, CDR2 FQGNSA. CDR3 DNA: TGTGCCAGCAACTCCATCGAGAGTTGGACAGGGTTTGCAGATACGCAGTATCTT. Translated: CASNSIESWTGFADTQYL.

This clonotype was counted only a few times. The chain carries TRBV29-1 and TRBJ2-1, with D uncertain. V was clipped by 3 bases and J by 0 bases, with 9 bases between them. The CDR3 has 14 residues. Germline lookup yields CDR1 SQVTM and CDR2 ANQGSEA. DNA of the CDR3: TGCAGCGTTGATGGGAAGAGCTCCTACAATGAGCAGTTCTTC. Translated: CSVDGKSSYNEQFF.

This clonotype was picked up a small number of times. The rearrangement uses TRBV9 and TRBJ2-3; maybe TRBD1 (6 bases). With 0 bases removed from V and 1 base from J, the gap between germline ends came to 9 bases. This CDR3 contains 15 residues. The germline V gene encodes CDR1 SGDLS and CDR2 YYNGEE. CDR3 DNA: TGTGCCAGCAGCGTAGTGGGGGCGGGCACAGATACGCAGTATTTT. Protein sequence: CASSVVGAGTDTQYF. The variable domain in full, with the rest retrieved from reference TRBV9 and TRBJ2-3, is DSGVTQTPKHLITATGQRVTLRCSPRSGDLSVYWYQQSLDQGLQFLIQYYNGEERAKGNILERFSAQQFPDLHSELNLSSLELGDSALYFCASSVVGAGTDTQYFGPGTRLTVL.

V is TRBV28 and J is TRBJ2-6; possibly TRBD2 for D (6 bases). The V gene lost 3 bases and the J gene lost 0 bases, with 15 bases spanning the gap. The CDR3 totals 18 residues. The V gene's germline CDR1 is MDHEN and CDR2 SYDVKM. CDR3 DNA sequence: TGTGCCAGCAGTTTGTTGTTTAGCGGAGACTCTGGGGCCAACGTCCTGACTTTC. This codes for CASSLLFSGDSGANVLTF.

The rearrangement uses TRBV28 and TRBJ1-2, with D unresolved. V was pared by 11 bases and J by 4 bases, with 23 bases between. This CDR3 contains 15 residues. CDR1 is MDHEN and CDR2 is SYDVKM in the germline V gene. This CDR3 is CACTHGGGRTYGYTF. The CDR3 nucleotides are TGTGCCTGCACCCATGGTGGAGGGCGGACCTATGGCTACACCTTC.

The genes are TRBV20-1 and TRBJ2-1; TRBD2 agrees at 8 bases. This CDR3 contains 18 residues. The germline V gene encodes CDR1 DFQATT and CDR2 SNEGSKA (reference sequence). The trim removed 0 bases at V and 0 bases at J, leaving 10 bases unmatched. The CDR3 sequence: CSARDVRLAPNSYNEQFF. The CDR3 DNA reads as TGCAGTGCTAGAGACGTGCGACTAGCGCCAAACTCCTACAATGAGCAGTTCTTC.

The chain recombines TRBV24-1 with TRBJ2-1, with 16 positions matching TRBD2. V lost 5 bases and J lost 6; bases outside the gene matches: 6. This CDR3 spans 17 amino acids. The V gene's germline CDR1 is KGHDR and CDR2 SFDVKD. CDR3 protein: CATSGPGLAGGPNEQFF. In DNA form, the CDR3 reads TGTGCCACCAGTGGCCCGGGACTAGCGGGAGGGCCCAATGAGCAGTTCTTC.

The V call is TRBV7-9, the J call TRBJ2-3; the match to TRBD2 covers 10 bases. This CDR3 spans 19 amino acids. In germline, CDR1 is SEHNR, CDR2 FQNEAQ (reference sequence). Germline trimming cut 8 bases from V and 2 bases from J; bases unmatched to any gene: 19. The CDR3: CASCSTVAGGPGPTDTQYF. The DNA of the CDR3 is TGTGCCAGCTGCTCAACCGTAGCGGGAGGCCCCGGCCCCACAGATACGCAGTATTTT.

The V call is TRBV11-2, the J call TRBJ2-7; 7 nucleotides line up with TRBD1. CDR1 and CDR2 from the germline V gene are SGHAT and FQNNGV. V shed 5 bases, J shed 2 bases, and the junction held 9 bases outside the gene matches. This CDR3 is 15 amino acids long. CDR3 nucleotides: TGTGCCAGCAGCGTAGGATGGGACAGCACCTACGAGCAGTACTTC. Its translation is CASSVGWDSTYEQYF.

This clonotype was picked up a small number of times. The V gene is TRBV20-1, the J gene TRBJ2-3; 12 bases match TRBD2. This CDR3 is 16 amino acids long. V was clipped by 3 bases and J by 7 bases; unmatched bases: 11. Germline V CDR1 and CDR2: DFQATT, SNEGSKA (reference sequence). The DNA of the CDR3 is TGCAGTGCTAGTAGTTTGAGGCTAGCGGGAGGGAATACGCAGTATTTT. Translating it yields CSASSLRLAGGNTQYF.

This clonotype has only one observation. Given a much more abundant clone one base away, this may be a read error. The chain joins TRBV24-1 to TRBJ2-1; TRBD2 agrees at 14 bases. Germline V lookup: CDR1 KGHDR, CDR2 SFDVKD. This CDR3 has 17 residues. The CDR3 sequence is CVTSPFGTSGSYNEQFF. The CDR3, as DNA: TGTGTCACCAGTCCATTTGGGACTAGCGGGAGTTACAATGAGCAGTTCTTC.

This clonotype was seen more than once but under ten times. The chain uses TRBV10-2 and TRBJ2-7, with D hard to call. This CDR3 has 13 amino acids. Trimming took off 7 bases at V and 6 bases at J, with 16 bases between the two ends. Germline V gene lookup returns CDR1 WSHSY and CDR2 SAAADI. The CDR3 sequence is CASNPGQPGEQYF. The CDR3 nucleotides read TGCGCCAGCAACCCCGGGCAACCAGGCGAGCAGTACTTC.